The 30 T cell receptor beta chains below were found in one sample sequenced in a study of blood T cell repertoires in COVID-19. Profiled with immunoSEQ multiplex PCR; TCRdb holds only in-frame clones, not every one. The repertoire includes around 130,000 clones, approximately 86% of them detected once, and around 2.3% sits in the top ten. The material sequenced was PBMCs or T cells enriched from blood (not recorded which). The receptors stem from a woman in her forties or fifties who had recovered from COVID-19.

This CDR3 reads CASSSGATNEKLFF. The CDR3 coding sequence is TGTGCCAGCAGCTCGGGAGCAACTAATGAAAAACTGTTTTTT. The chain carries TRBV7-2 and TRBJ1-4; D call uncertain. V lost 4 bases, J lost 0 bases, and 6 bases lay in between. Per the germline V gene, CDR1 is SGHTA and CDR2 is FQGNSA. The CDR3 is 14 amino acids.

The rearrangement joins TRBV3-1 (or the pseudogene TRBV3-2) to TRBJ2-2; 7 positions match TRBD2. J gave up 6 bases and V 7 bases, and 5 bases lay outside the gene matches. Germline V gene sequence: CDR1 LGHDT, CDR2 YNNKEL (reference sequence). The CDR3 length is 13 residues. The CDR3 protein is CASTQGGAGELFF. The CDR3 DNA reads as TGTGCCAGCACCCAGGGAGGGGCCGGGGAGCTGTTTTTT.

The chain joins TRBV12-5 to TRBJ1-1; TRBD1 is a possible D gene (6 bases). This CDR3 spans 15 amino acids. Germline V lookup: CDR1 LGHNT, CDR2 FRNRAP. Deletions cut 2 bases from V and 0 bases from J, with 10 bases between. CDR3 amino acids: CASGLQGPMNTEAFF. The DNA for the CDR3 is TGTGCTAGTGGTTTGCAGGGGCCCATGAACACTGAAGCTTTCTTT.

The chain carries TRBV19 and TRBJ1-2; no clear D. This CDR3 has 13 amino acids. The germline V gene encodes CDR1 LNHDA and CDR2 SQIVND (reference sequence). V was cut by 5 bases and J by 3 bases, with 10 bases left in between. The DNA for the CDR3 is TGTGCCAGTAGTTCCTTGTTTGACTATGGCTACACCTTC. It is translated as CASSSLFDYGYTF.

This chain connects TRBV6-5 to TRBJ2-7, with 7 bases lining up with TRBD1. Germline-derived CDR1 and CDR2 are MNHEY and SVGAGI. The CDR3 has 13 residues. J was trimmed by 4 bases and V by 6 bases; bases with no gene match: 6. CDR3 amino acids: CASRTTGNYEQYF. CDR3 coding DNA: TGTGCCAGCAGGACGACAGGGAATTACGAGCAGTACTTC.

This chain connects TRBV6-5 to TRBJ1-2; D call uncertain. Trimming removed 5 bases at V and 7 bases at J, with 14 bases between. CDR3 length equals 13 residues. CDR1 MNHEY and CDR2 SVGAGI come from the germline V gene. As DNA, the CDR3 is TGTGCCAGCAGTACCCCAGTGGGCTCTGGCTACACCTTC. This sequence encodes CASSTPVGSGYTF.

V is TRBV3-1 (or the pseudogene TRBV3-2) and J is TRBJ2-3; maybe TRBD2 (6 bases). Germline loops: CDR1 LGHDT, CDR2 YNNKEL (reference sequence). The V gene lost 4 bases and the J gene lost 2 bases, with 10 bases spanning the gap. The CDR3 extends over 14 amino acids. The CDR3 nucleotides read TGTGCCAGCAGCCCGGGCGGGGACACAGATACGCAGTATTTT. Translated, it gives CASSPGGDTDTQYF.

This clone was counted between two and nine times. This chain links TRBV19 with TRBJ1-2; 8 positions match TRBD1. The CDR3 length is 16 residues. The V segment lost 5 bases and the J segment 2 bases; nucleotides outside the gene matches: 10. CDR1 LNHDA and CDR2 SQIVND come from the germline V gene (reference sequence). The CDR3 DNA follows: TGTGCCAGTAGTTCCTCCGAGAGACAGGGGAACTATGGCTACACCTTC. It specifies CASSSSERQGNYGYTF.

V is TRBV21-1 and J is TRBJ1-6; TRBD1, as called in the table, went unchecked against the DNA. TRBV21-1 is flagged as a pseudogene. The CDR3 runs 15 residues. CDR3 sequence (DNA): TGTGCCAGCGGACAGGGTATTACTAAACGTTCACCCCTCCACTTT. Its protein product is CASGQGITKRSPLHF.

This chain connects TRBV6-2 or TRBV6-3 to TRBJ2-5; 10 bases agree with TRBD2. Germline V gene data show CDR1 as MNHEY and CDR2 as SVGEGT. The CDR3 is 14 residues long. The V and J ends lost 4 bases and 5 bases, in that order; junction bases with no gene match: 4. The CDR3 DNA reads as TGTGCCAGCAGTTCCCCTAGCGGGGGCGAGACCCAGTACTTC. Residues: CASSSPSGGETQYF.

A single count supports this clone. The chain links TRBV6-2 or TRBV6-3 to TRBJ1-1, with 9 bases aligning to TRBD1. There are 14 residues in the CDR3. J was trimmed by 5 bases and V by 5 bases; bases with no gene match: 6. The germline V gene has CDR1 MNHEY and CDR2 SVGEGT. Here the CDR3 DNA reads TGTGCCAGCAGTCTACAGGGGGCGCGGACTGAAGCTTTCTTT. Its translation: CASSLQGARTEAFF.

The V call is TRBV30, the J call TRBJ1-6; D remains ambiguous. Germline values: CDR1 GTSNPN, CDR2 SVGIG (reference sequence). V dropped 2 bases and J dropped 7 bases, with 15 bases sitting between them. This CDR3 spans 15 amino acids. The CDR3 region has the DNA TGTGCCTGGAGTCCCCCCCCATGGGAGAATTCACCCCTCCACTTT. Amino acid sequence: CAWSPPPWENSPLHF.

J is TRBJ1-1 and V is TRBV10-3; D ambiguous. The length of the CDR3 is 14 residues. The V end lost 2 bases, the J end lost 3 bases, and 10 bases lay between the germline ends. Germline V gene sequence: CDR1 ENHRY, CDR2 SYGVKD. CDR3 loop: CAISERGQHTEAFF. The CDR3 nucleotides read TGTGCCATCAGTGAGCGCGGGCAGCACACTGAAGCTTTCTTT.

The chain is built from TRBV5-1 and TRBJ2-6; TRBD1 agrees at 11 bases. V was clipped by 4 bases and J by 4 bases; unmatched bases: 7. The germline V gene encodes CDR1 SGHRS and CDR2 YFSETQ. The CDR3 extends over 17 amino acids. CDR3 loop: CASSRRDRGSGANVLTF. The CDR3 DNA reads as TGCGCCAGCAGCCGCCGGGACAGGGGGTCCGGGGCCAACGTCCTGACTTTC.

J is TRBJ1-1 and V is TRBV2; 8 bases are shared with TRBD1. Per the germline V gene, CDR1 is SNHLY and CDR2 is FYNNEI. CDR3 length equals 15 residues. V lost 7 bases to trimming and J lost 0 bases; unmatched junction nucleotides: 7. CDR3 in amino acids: CASTPQGALNTEAFF. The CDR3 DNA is TGTGCCAGCACCCCCCAGGGGGCCTTGAACACTGAAGCTTTCTTT.

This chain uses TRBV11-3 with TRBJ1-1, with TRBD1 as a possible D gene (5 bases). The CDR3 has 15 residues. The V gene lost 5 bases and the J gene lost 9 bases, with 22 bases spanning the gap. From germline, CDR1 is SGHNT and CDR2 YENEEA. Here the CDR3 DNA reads TGTGCCAGCAGCGCGGGGGGACGGGTTGACCCTAAAGCTTTCTTT. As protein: CASSAGGRVDPKAFF.

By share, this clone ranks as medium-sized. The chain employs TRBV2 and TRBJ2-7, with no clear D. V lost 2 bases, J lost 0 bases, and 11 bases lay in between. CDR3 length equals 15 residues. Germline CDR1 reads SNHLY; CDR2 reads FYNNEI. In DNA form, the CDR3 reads TGTGCCAGCAGTGAAATTCTTAACAACTCCTACGAGCAGTACTTC. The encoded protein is CASSEILNNSYEQYF.

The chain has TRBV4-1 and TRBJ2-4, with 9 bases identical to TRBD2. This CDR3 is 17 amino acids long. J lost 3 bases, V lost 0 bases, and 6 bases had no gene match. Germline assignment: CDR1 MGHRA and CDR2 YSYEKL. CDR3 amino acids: CASSQEARGGIKNIQYF. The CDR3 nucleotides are TGCGCCAGCAGCCAAGAGGCGCGGGGGGGCATCAAAAACATTCAGTACTTC.

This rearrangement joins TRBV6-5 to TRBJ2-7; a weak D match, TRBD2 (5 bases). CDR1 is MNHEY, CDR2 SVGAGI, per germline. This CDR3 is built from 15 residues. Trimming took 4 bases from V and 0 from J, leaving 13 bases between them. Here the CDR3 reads CASSLESGSSYEQYF. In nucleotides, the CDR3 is TGTGCCAGCAGTTTGGAGAGCGGAAGCTCCTACGAGCAGTACTTC.

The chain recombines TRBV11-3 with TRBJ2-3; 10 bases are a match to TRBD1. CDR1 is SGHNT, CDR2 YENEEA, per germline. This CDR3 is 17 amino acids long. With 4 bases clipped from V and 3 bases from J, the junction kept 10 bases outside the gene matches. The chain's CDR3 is CASSSGDRGRGTDTQYF. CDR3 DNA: TGTGCCAGCAGCTCCGGAGACAGGGGGCGGGGGACAGATACGCAGTATTTT. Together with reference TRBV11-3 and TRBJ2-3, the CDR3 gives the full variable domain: EAGVVQSPRYKIIEKKQPVAFWCNPISGHNTLYWYLQNLGQGPELLIRYENEEAVDDSQLPKDRFSAERLKGVDSTLKIQPAELGDSAVYLCASSSGDRGRGTDTQYFGPGTRLTVL.

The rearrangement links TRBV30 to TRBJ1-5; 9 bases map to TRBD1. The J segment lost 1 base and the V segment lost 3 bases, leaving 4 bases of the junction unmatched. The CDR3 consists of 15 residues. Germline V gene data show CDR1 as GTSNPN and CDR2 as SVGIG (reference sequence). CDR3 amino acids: CAWSFGTGSNQPQHF. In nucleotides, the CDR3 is TGTGCCTGGAGCTTCGGGACAGGGAGCAATCAGCCCCAGCATTTT.

CDR3 sequence reads: CASSSYRESYGYTF. The CDR3 nucleotides read TGTGCCAGCAGCTCATACAGGGAGAGCTATGGCTACACCTTC. The rearrangement uses TRBV7-8 and TRBJ1-2, with D possibly TRBD1 on 6 matching bases. V lost 4 bases, J lost 4 bases, and 13 bases lay in between. The CDR3 has 14 amino acids. Germline lookup yields CDR1 SGHVS and CDR2 FQNEAQ.

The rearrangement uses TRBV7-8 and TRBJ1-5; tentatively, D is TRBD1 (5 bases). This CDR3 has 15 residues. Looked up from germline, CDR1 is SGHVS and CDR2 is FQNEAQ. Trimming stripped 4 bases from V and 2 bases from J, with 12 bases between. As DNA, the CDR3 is TGTGCCAGCAGCTCGCCAGGGAACCGCAATCAGCCCCAGCATTTT. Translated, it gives CASSSPGNRNQPQHF.

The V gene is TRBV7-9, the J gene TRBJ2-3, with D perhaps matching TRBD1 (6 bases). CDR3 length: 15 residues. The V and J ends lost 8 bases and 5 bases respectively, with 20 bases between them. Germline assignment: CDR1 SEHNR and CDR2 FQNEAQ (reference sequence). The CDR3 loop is CASSPMVGRGDTQYF. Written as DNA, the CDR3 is TGTGCCAGCTCCCCAATGGTTGGCAGGGGAGATACGCAGTATTTT.

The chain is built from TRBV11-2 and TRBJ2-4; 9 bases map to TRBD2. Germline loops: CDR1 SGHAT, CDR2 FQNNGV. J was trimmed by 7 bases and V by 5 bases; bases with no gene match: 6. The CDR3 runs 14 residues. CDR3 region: CASSARTSANIQYF. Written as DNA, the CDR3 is TGTGCCAGCAGCGCCCGGACTAGCGCGAACATTCAGTACTTC.

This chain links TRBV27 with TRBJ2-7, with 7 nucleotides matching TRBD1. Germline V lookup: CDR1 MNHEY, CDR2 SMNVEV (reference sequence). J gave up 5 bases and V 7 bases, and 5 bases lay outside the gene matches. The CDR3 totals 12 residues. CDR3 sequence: CASTKGTDEQYF. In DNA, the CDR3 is TGTGCCAGCACCAAGGGGACAGACGAGCAGTACTTC.

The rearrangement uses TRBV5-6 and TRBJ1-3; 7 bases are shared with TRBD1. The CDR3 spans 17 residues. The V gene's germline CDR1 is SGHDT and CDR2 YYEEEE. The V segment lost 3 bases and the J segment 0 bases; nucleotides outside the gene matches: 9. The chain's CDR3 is CASSWDSPRGSGNTIYF. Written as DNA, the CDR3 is TGTGCCAGCAGCTGGGACAGCCCGAGGGGCTCTGGAAACACCATATATTTT.

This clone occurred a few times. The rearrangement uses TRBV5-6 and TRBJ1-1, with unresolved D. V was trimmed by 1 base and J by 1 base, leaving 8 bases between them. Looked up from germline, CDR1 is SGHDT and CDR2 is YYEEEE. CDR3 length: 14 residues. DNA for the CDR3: TGTGCCAGCAGCTTGTTACGGGGGAACACTGAAGCTTTCTTT. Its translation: CASSLLRGNTEAFF.

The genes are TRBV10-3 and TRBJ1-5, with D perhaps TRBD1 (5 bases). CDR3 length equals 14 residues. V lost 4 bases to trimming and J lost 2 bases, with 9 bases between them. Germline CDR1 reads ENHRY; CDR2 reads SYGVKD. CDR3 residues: CAISVGRRNQPQHF. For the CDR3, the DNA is TGTGCCATCAGTGTGGGGCGCCGCAATCAGCCCCAGCATTTT.

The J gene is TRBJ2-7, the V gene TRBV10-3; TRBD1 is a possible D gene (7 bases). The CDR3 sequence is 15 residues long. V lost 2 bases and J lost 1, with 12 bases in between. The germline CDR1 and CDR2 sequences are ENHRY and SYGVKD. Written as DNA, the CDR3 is TGTGCCATCAGTGAGACAGGGGCGGGATCCTACGAGCAGTACTTC. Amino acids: CAISETGAGSYEQYF.